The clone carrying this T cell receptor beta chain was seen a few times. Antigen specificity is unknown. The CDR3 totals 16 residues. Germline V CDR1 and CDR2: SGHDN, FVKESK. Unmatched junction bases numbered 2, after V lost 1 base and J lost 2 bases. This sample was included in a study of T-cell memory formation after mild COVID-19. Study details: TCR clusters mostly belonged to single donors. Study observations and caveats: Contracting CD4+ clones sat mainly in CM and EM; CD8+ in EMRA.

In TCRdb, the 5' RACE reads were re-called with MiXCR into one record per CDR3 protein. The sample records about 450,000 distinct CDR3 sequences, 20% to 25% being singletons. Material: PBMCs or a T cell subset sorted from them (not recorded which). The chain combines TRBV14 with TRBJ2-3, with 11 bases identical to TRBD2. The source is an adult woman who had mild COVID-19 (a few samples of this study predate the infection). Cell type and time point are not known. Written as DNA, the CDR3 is TGTGCCAGCAGCCAAGGACTAGCGGGAAACACAGATACGCAGTATTTT. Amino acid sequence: CASSQGLAGNTDTQYF.